The 31 T cell receptor beta chains below were found in one sample sequenced in a study of regulatory T cells in long-lasting Graves disease. Construction of TCR beta libraries relied on iRepertoire HTBI primers and on Arm-PCR targeting CDR3 regions. TCRdb reprocessed the multiplex PCR reads via MiXCR and lists one record per CDR3 protein. The repertoire holds about 420,000 distinct CDR3 sequences, with roughly 15% as singletons. Indicated time point: newly diagnosed GD, antithyroid drugs for less than 3 months. Making the TCR library involved RNA that had been extracted from PBMCs. This same sample was also taken into another study, of T cells in Graves' hyperthyroidism and ophthalmopathy.

Sample: peripheral blood mononuclear cells (PBMCs), taken at new diagnosis, from a patient treated with antithyroid drugs. These receptors came from a woman between 18 and 29 years old with Graves disease.

In this sample, this clonotype turned up many times. The gene calls are TRBV28 and TRBJ2-7; D gene ambiguous. This CDR3 region has 14 residues. Germline lookup yields CDR1 MDHEN and CDR2 SYDVKM. Trimming pared 3 bases from V and 3 bases from J, leaving 12 bases between. The CDR3 loop is CASSFMDPRYEQYF. CDR3 DNA: TGTGCCAGCAGTTTTATGGATCCGCGCTACGAGCAGTACTTC.

This clonotype was counted only a few times. This sequence joins TRBV11-2 and TRBJ2-3; TRBD2 matches at 7 bases. Trimming at V came to 10 bases and at J to 0 bases, leaving 19 bases not matched to a gene. The germline gives CDR1 SGHAT, CDR2 FQNNGV. The CDR3 is made up of 18 amino acids. The CDR3 is CATLPPNWREISTDTQYF. In DNA form, the CDR3 reads TGTGCCACCCTGCCCCCAAATTGGCGGGAGATTAGCACAGATACGCAGTATTTT.

This chain links TRBV6-5 with TRBJ1-3; the D is unclear. Deletions cut 0 bases from V and 1 base from J, with 10 bases between. The CDR3 spans 16 residues. CDR1 and CDR2 (germline): MNHEY, SVGAGI. The CDR3 region is CASSYSNYPSGNTIYF. As DNA, the CDR3 is TGTGCCAGCAGTTACTCGAACTACCCATCTGGAAACACCATATATTTT.

The CDR3 coding sequence is TGTGCCAGCAGTCTCCCTCCACTAGCGGGGATTTACAATGAGCAGTTCTTC. Its protein is CASSLPPLAGIYNEQFF. V gene TRBV28 combines with J gene TRBJ2-1, with 10 bases lining up with TRBD2. The germline V gene encodes CDR1 MDHEN and CDR2 SYDVKM. The CDR3 consists of 17 residues. With 5 bases clipped from V and 4 bases from J, the junction kept 11 bases outside the gene matches.

Ten or more counts support this clonotype. The J gene is TRBJ2-3, the V gene TRBV28; maybe TRBD2 (5 bases). CDR1 and CDR2 from the germline V gene are MDHEN and SYDVKM. V dropped 8 bases and J dropped 2 bases, with 11 bases sitting between them. The CDR3 is 13 amino acids. The CDR3 DNA reads as TGTGCCAGCCACGGGATGCCCACAGATACGCAGTATTTT. This codes for CASHGMPTDTQYF.

This clonotype showed up many times. V usage is TRBV20-1 and J usage is TRBJ2-3; tentatively, D is TRBD1 (6 bases). Germline CDR1 DFQATT, CDR2 SNEGSKA (reference sequence). The CDR3 is 14 residues long. V was trimmed by 2 bases and J by 0 bases, leaving 9 bases between them. The CDR3 DNA follows: TGCAGTGCTAGAAGGGGACATAGCACAGATACGCAGTATTTT. This encodes CSARRGHSTDTQYF.

Many counts were recorded for this clonotype. This chain connects TRBV5-1 to TRBJ2-1, with 12 bases that match TRBD2. The CDR3 extends over 16 amino acids. V shed 0 bases, J shed 6 bases, and the junction held 4 bases outside the gene matches. Germline V gene lookup returns CDR1 SGHRS and CDR2 YFSETQ. The CDR3 is CASSLDTSGRLNEQFF. The CDR3 bases are TGCGCCAGCAGCTTGGACACTAGCGGGAGGCTCAATGAGCAGTTCTTC. Full variable domain (remainder filled in from reference TRBV5-1 and TRBJ2-1): KAGVTQTPRYLIKTRGQQVTLSCSPISGHRSVSWYQQTPGQGLQFLFEYFSETQRNKGNFPGRFSGRQFSNSRSEMNVSTLELGDSALYLCASSLDTSGRLNEQFFGPGTRLTVL.

This clonotype has a count of ten or more. This sequence joins TRBV24-1 and TRBJ1-5; possibly TRBD1 for D (6 bases). CDR3 length equals 15 residues. Germline assignment: CDR1 KGHDR and CDR2 SFDVKD. V was shortened by 4 bases and J by 7 bases, with 16 bases between the two germline ends. CDR3 in DNA: TGTGCCACCAGTGACAATAACAGGGTTGGGCAGCCCCAGCATTTT. Translation: CATSDNNRVGQPQHF.

This clonotype has only a few counts. The chain couples TRBV24-1 to TRBJ1-2, with D possibly being TRBD1 (5 bases). V gave up 8 bases and J gave up 3 bases, with 15 bases separating them. The CDR3 consists of 14 residues. Looked up from germline, CDR1 is KGHDR and CDR2 is SFDVKD. The CDR3 protein is CATNPGGSHYGYTF. The CDR3 DNA sequence: TGTGCCACCAATCCCGGGGGTTCTCACTATGGCTACACCTTC.

This clonotype was picked up a small number of times. The chain carries TRBV6-2 or TRBV6-3 and TRBJ2-7; TRBD2 matches 7 bases. The V segment lost 0 bases and the J segment 0 bases; nucleotides outside the gene matches: 17. CDR1 is MNHEY, CDR2 SVGEGT, per germline. The length of the CDR3 is 20 residues. Here the CDR3 DNA reads TGTGCCAGCAGTTACTCGAGCTCCCCGGATGAAGCGGGATTCTCCTACGAGCAGTACTTC. Protein: CASSYSSSPDEAGFSYEQYF.

This clonotype was detected only a few times. DNA for the CDR3: TGTGCCAGCAGCTTGGGACTAGCGCTGTCCTACGAGCAGTACTTC. Protein: CASSLGLALSYEQYF. The gene calls are TRBV5-8 and TRBJ2-7; 8 positions agree with TRBD2. V lost 0 bases and J lost 1; bases outside the gene matches: 3. The germline gives CDR1 SGHTS, CDR2 YDEGEE. The CDR3 covers 15 residues.

Regarding this clonotype: This likely traces to a read error, being one base from a far larger clone. The chain employs TRBV5-6 and TRBJ2-1; 10 bases are shared with TRBD2. The V and J ends lost 4 bases and 6 bases, in that order; junction bases with no gene match: 4. From germline, CDR1 is SGHDT and CDR2 YYEEEE. The CDR3 runs to 14 residues. This CDR3 is CASSLGLAANEQFF. CDR3 coding DNA: TGTGCCAGCAGCCTCGGACTAGCGGCCAATGAGCAGTTCTTC.

The chain couples TRBV5-5 to TRBJ2-1; 8 positions agree with TRBD2. J gave up 3 bases and V 4 bases, and 3 bases lay outside the gene matches. The V gene's germline CDR1 is SGHKS and CDR2 YYEKEE (reference sequence). The CDR3 is 14 residues long. This CDR3 reads CASSVGLDYNEQFF. CDR3 sequence (DNA): TGTGCCAGCAGCGTGGGACTAGACTACAATGAGCAGTTCTTC.

The table lists this clonotype with many counts. V is TRBV7-9 and J is TRBJ2-1; 7 bases are shared with TRBD2. The germline V gene encodes CDR1 SEHNR and CDR2 FQNEAQ (reference sequence). This CDR3 spans 16 amino acids. V was pared by 4 bases and J by 3 bases, with 9 bases of the junction left unmatched. CDR3 DNA sequence: TGTGCCAGCAGCTCTATAGCGGGCGCAGGCTACAATGAGCAGTTCTTC. Translation: CASSSIAGAGYNEQFF.

At least ten counts were recorded for this clonotype. V is TRBV7-2 and J is TRBJ2-7; D gene uncertain. V was cut by 5 bases and J by 3 bases, with 11 bases left in between. Germline V gene lookup returns CDR1 SGHTA and CDR2 FQGNSA. The CDR3 has 13 residues. The CDR3: CASSPPFGYEQYF. CDR3 bases: TGTGCCAGCAGCCCCCCTTTTGGCTACGAGCAGTACTTC.

This clonotype was counted between two and nine times. The chain employs TRBV7-9 and TRBJ2-7, with D perhaps matching TRBD1 (6 bases). Germline CDR1 SEHNR, CDR2 FQNEAQ (reference sequence). V was cut by 4 bases and J by 6 bases, with 13 bases left in between. The CDR3 contains 13 residues. The CDR3 DNA follows: TGTGCCAGCAGCTCAATACAGGGTGGCGAGCAGTACTTC. The encoded protein is CASSSIQGGEQYF.

In its sample, this clonotype was seen many times. V usage is TRBV28 and J usage is TRBJ2-5; D unclear. V lost 3 bases to trimming and J lost 5 bases, with 4 bases between them. Germline V gene data show CDR1 as MDHEN and CDR2 as SYDVKM. This CDR3 region has 11 residues. This CDR3 is CASSFYETQYF. In DNA form, the CDR3 reads TGTGCCAGCAGTTTTTACGAGACCCAGTACTTC.

The V call is TRBV7-6, the J call TRBJ2-1; no firm D call. The germline V gene has CDR1 SGHVS and CDR2 FNYEAQ. The ends were cut back, 5 bases at V and 6 bases at J, with 11 bases in the middle. The CDR3 extends over 13 amino acids. CDR3 sequence: CASSGLTANEQFF. The CDR3 nucleotides are TGTGCCAGCAGCGGTCTGACGGCCAATGAGCAGTTCTTC.

This clonotype was found many times. V gene TRBV28 combines with J gene TRBJ2-7; D might be TRBD2 (6 bases). Trimming stripped 4 bases from V and 0 bases from J, with 19 bases between. Germline lookup yields CDR1 MDHEN and CDR2 SYDVKM. This CDR3 region has 17 residues. The CDR3 region is CASSSGAGLRTSYEQYF. The CDR3 DNA reads as TGTGCCAGCAGTTCCGGTGCGGGATTACGTACCTCCTACGAGCAGTACTTC.

The chain joins TRBV6-2 or TRBV6-3 to TRBJ2-1, with D perhaps TRBD1 or TRBD2 (6 bases each). V shed 5 bases and J shed 2 bases, with 19 bases lying between them. The CDR3 consists of 17 residues. Germline V gene sequence: CDR1 MNHEY, CDR2 SVGEGT. The CDR3 is CASSGTRLGGAYNEQFF. CDR3 bases: TGTGCCAGCAGTGGCACCCGACTAGGGGGAGCCTACAATGAGCAGTTCTTC.

Many counts were recorded for this clonotype. J is TRBJ2-3 and V is TRBV12-3 or TRBV12-4; tentatively, D is TRBD1 or TRBD2 (5 bases each). There are 14 residues in the CDR3. The V end was cut by 8 bases, the J end by 6 bases, with 18 bases between. CDR3 protein: CASERTGLRDTQYF. CDR3 bases: TGTGCCAGCGAACGAACAGGACTTCGGGATACGCAGTATTTT.

This clonotype occurred many times. V is TRBV18 and J is TRBJ2-5; D uncertain. The CDR3 length is 13 residues. The V gene's germline CDR1 is KGHSH and CDR2 LQKENI. V gave up 1 base and J gave up 1 base, with 4 bases separating them. CDR3 sequence: CASSPLRQETQYF. CDR3 in DNA: TGTGCCAGCTCACCACTCCGCCAAGAGACCCAGTACTTC.

Details on this clonotype: This could be a read error, since a much larger clone is one nucleotide away. The rearrangement uses TRBV3-1 and TRBJ2-4; D might be TRBD1 (6 bases). There are 15 residues in the CDR3. Germline CDR1 and CDR2: LGHDT and YNNKEL (reference sequence). V was cut by 10 bases and J by 1 base, with 17 bases left in between. The CDR3 DNA sequence: TGTGCCACCAACCGTGCAGGGGACGCCAAAAACATTCAGTACTTC. It yields the protein CATNRAGDAKNIQYF. The full variable domain, its missing parts supplied by reference TRBV3-1 and TRBJ2-4, is DTAVSQTPKYLVTQMGNDKSIKCEQNLGHDTMYWYKQDSKKFLKIMFSYNNKELIINETVPNRFSPKSPDKAHLNLHINSLELGDSAVYFCATNRAGDAKNIQYFGAGTRLSVL.

This clonotype occurred many times. The chain recombines TRBV10-3 with TRBJ1-1, with D unclear. The germline CDR1 and CDR2 sequences are ENHRY and SYGVKD. Between the trimmed V and J ends, which lost 6 bases and 1 base, there was a span of 12 bases. This CDR3 spans 14 amino acids. Here the CDR3 DNA reads TGTGCCATCAGCCATAAAACAGAGAACACTGAAGCTTTCTTT. It is translated as CAISHKTENTEAFF.

V gene TRBV20-1 combines with J gene TRBJ1-4; no firm D call. V was shortened by 3 bases and J by 0 bases, with 11 bases between the two germline ends. Germline values: CDR1 DFQATT, CDR2 SNEGSKA (reference sequence). The CDR3 runs to 15 residues. This CDR3 reads CSASLPIATNEKLFF. In nucleotides, the CDR3 is TGCAGTGCTAGCCTACCCATTGCAACTAATGAAAAACTGTTTTTT.

The table lists this clonotype with a few counts. One end of the junction fails to match germline, which may point to a read error. This chain joins TRBV12-3 or TRBV12-4 and TRBJ2-1, with unresolved D. The CDR3 runs 12 residues. CDR3 coding DNA: TGTGCCAGCAGTTTACTTAAGGCCCAACAGATCTTC. Translation gives CASSLLKAQQIF.

This chain's CDR3 is CAWSLRLDQPQHF. CDR3 DNA: TGTGCCTGGAGTCTCCGTTTGGATCAGCCCCAGCATTTT. The V call is TRBV30, the J call TRBJ1-5; D unclear. CDR1 and CDR2 (germline): GTSNPN, SVGIG (reference sequence). The CDR3 sequence is 13 residues long. V lost 2 bases, J lost 5 bases, and 10 bases lay in between.

This clonotype was counted ten times or more. The chain joins TRBV7-3 to TRBJ2-1; 11 bases line up with TRBD1. V shed 5 bases and J 6 bases; nucleotides not matched to a gene: 9. The CDR3 runs 16 residues. Looked up from germline, CDR1 is SGHTA and CDR2 is FQGTGA. The CDR3 coding sequence is TGTGCCAGCAGCCCCCGGGACAGGGGGGCCGTCAATGAGCAGTTCTTC. This encodes CASSPRDRGAVNEQFF. Full variable domain (rest looked up from reference TRBV7-3 and TRBJ2-1): GAGVSQTPSNKVTEKGKYVELRCDPISGHTALYWYRQSLGQGPEFLIYFQGTGAADDSGLPNDRFFAVRPEGSVSTLKIQRTERGDSAVYLCASSPRDRGAVNEQFFGPGTRLTVL.

The CDR3 nucleotides read TGTGCCAGCCCATTATACGCGCCGACGTGGCCTTTTGAAGCTTTCTTT. It translates to CASPLYAPTWPFEAFF. The chain links TRBV19 to TRBJ1-1; D is ambiguous. The CDR3 totals 16 residues. The V end lost 9 bases, the J end lost 7 bases, and 27 bases lay between the germline ends. From germline, CDR1 is LNHDA and CDR2 SQIVND (reference sequence). The full variable domain, rest sourced from reference TRBV19 and TRBJ1-1, is DGGITQSPKYLFRKEGQNVTLSCEQNLNHDAMYWYRQDPGQGLRLIYYSQIVNDFQKGDIAEGYSVSREKKESFPLTVTSAQKNPTAFYLCASPLYAPTWPFEAFFGQGTRLTVV.

The sample holds a few counts of this clonotype. The rearrangement links TRBV28 to TRBJ2-2; 7 nucleotides match TRBD1. The CDR3 sequence is 16 residues long. J was trimmed by 4 bases and V by 3 bases; bases with no gene match: 8. Germline V CDR1 and CDR2: MDHEN, SYDVKM. CDR3 protein: CASSFRPGQSTGELFF. The CDR3 coding sequence is TGTGCCAGCAGTTTTCGTCCGGGACAGAGCACCGGGGAGCTGTTTTTT.

This clonotype was counted a few times. The chain has TRBV6-5 and TRBJ2-6, with D possibly being TRBD2 (6 bases). V was trimmed by 2 bases and J by 4 bases, leaving 15 bases between them. The germline gives CDR1 MNHEY, CDR2 SVGAGI. The CDR3 runs to 17 residues. The CDR3 loop is CASSYQGGFRGANVLTF. In nucleotides, the CDR3 is TGTGCCAGCAGTTACCAGGGAGGTTTTCGCGGGGCCAACGTCCTGACTTTC.